The entry below describes one T cell receptor (beta chain). Its antigen is still unknown. The germline gives CDR1 MDHEN, CDR2 SYDVKM. Trimming removed 3 bases at V and 2 bases at J, with 17 bases between. This CDR3 is built from 18 residues. The data stem from a study of siplizumab effects on memory and regulatory T cells. Overall study results and limits: Unstimulated subsets accounted for the mapping of only a minor share of the clones that were alloreactive. Major contributors to the alloresponse seemed to be naive T cells, which also appeared more diverse than memory cells. Treatment with siplizumab left mappable alloreactive CD4+ clones averaging roughly 69% Treg-derived, compared with 26.9% in controls.

Libraries were prepared by immunoSEQ multiplex PCR; TCRdb keeps only in-frame clonotypes and omits some of them. Here the sample spans about 100,000 clones, about 93% being singletons. The sequence came from a human donor in good health. The chain links TRBV28 to TRBJ2-6; D is tentatively TRBD1 or TRBD2 (5 bases each). The sample comprised non-Treg CD4+ T cells sorted from blood. CDR3 in DNA: TGTGCCAGCAGTTTCCAGGGACGAACACTAACTGGGGCCAACGTCCTGACTTTC. Its protein product is CASSFQGRTLTGANVLTF.